The T cell receptor beta chain under discussion was sequenced for a study of regulatory T cells in long-lasting Graves disease. Arm-PCR of CDR3 regions with iRepertoire HTBI primers generated TCR beta libraries. TCRdb fed the multiplex PCR reads into MiXCR, producing one record per CDR3 protein. The sample contains over 350,000 distinct CDR3 sequences, 14% of which appear only once. This clonotype was counted only a few times. Its target is not known. The CDR3 extends over 13 amino acids. The germline V gene has CDR1 MNHEY and CDR2 SVGEGT. V was shortened by 5 bases and J by 10 bases, with 15 bases between the two germline ends. Overall study results and limits: There was favoring of TRBV28, TRBJ1-2 and TRBJ2-5 in persistent disease.

The time point denotes: newly diagnosed GD, antithyroid drugs for less than 3 months. After RNA was extracted from PBMCs, the TCR library was made from it. In addition, the sample was reused for a study of T cells in Graves' hyperthyroidism and ophthalmopathy. From that paper: Each patient was aged 18 to 65 and had newly diagnosed hyperthyroidism of under 2 months' duration. It was a median about 6 months before onset that the model predicted ophthalmopathy.

This clonotype was sampled from a woman aged 50 to 60 with Graves disease. Sequences were derived from peripheral blood mononuclear cells (PBMCs), sampled at new diagnosis, from a patient treated with antithyroid drugs. The chain links TRBV6-2 or TRBV6-3 to TRBJ2-1, with D possibly being TRBD1 (6 bases). CDR3 nucleotides: TGTGCCAGCAGTAACCCTCCGGGACAAGAGCAGTTCTTC. Translating gives CASSNPPGQEQFF.